Given below is one T cell receptor beta chain in context. Its specificity is not known. Trimming removed 10 bases from V and 0 bases from J, with 15 bases in between. The CDR3 is 14 amino acids. From the RACE reads, TCRdb called clonotypes with MiXCR, one entry per CDR3 protein. The repertoire holds around 350,000 distinct CDR3 sequences, with around 5% as singletons. These data come from a study of human T cells and chemical hapten exposure. Sample time point: pre-sensitization, week 0. Treatment noted: therapeutic diphenylcyclopropenone sensitization with weekly scalp DPC. General study findings and limits: Donors, who had alopecia, may show an immune response that differs from healthy people's.

The rearrangement joins TRBV5-3 to TRBJ2-3; tentative D call: TRBD1 (5 bases). TRBV5-3 is labeled an ORF, and its function is uncertain. Sequenced material: whole blood, taken in connection with sensitization to the hapten diphenylcyclopropenone (DPC). This receptor was identified in a woman aged 18-30 years with alopecia areata. Some clones in this sample may be carry-over from other donors' samples. The DNA for the CDR3 is TGTGCCGGCGGTGACAGCCCTAGCACAGATACGCAGTATTTT. Protein product: CAGGDSPSTDTQYF.